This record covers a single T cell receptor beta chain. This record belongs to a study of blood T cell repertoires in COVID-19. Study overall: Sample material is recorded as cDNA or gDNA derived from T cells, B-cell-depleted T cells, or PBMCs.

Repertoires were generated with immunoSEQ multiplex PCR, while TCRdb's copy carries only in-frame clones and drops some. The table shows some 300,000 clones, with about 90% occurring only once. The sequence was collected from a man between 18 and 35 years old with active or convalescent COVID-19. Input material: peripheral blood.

Here the CDR3 reads CASSDLAGVAGELFF. CDR3 DNA sequence: TGTGCCAGCAGTGATCTAGCGGGAGTAGCCGGGGAGCTGTTTTTT. The V gene is TRBV2, the J gene TRBJ2-2, with 10 positions matching TRBD2. The CDR3 has 15 amino acids. V gave up 3 bases and J gave up 6 bases; unmatched junction bases: 4. Germline CDR1 reads SNHLY; CDR2 reads FYNNEI.